The T cell receptor beta chain under discussion was sequenced for a study of blood T cell repertoires in COVID-19. In the study overall: In each case, the material was cDNA or gDNA derived from T cells, B-cell-depleted T cells, or PBMCs.

Grouping used clinical history reported by participants in a survey and questionnaire. Each recovered donor of Cohort 3 presented with two negative PCRs, clearance, or symptom resolution. Generated by immunoSEQ multiplex PCR, the TCRdb table keeps only in-frame clones and is missing some. Here the sample spans roughly 380,000 clones, 87% being singletons. The CDR3 has 17 amino acids. In germline, CDR1 is PRHDT, CDR2 FYEKMQ (reference sequence). V was pared by 0 bases and J by 0 bases, with 11 bases between. The chain uses TRBV13 and TRBJ1-4, with TRBD1 as a possible D gene (5 bases). The sequencing input was PBMCs or T cells enriched from blood (not recorded which). This TCR was recovered from a woman aged 25 to 39 who had recovered from COVID-19. This CDR3 reads CASSLGYTGATNEKLFF. The CDR3 bases are TGTGCCAGCAGCTTAGGGTATACAGGAGCAACTAATGAAAAACTGTTTTTT.